A single sample gave rise to the 25 T cell receptor beta chains below, sequenced in a study of blood T cell repertoires in COVID-19. The repertoire was sequenced with immunoSEQ multiplex PCR; TCRdb's copy has only in-frame clones and lacks some. The table shows 270,000 or so clones, with approximately 84% occurring only once. Sequenced material: peripheral blood. Receptors were obtained from a human donor with COVID-19, enrolled during active disease. The donor label of this sample is uncertain.

The V call is TRBV30, the J call TRBJ1-6, with a tentative D call TRBD1 (5 bases). Germline CDR1 reads GTSNPN; CDR2 reads SVGIG (reference sequence). The CDR3 runs to 16 residues. Trimming shortened V by 4 bases and J by 7 bases, and 20 bases separated the two germline ends. CDR3 residues: CAWTDRPMGGNSPLHF. The CDR3 DNA is TGTGCCTGGACCGACCGACCGATGGGGGGGAATTCACCCCTCCACTTT.

The chain combines TRBV4-3 with TRBJ2-1, with TRBD2 matching 10 bases. The trim removed 4 bases at V and 6 bases at J, leaving 6 bases unmatched. The length of the CDR3 is 15 residues. CDR1 is LGHNA, CDR2 YSLEER, per germline. For the CDR3, the DNA is TGCGCCAGCAGCCTCTTTACTAGCGGGGCCAATGAGCAGTTCTTC. Amino acid sequence: CASSLFTSGANEQFF.

The gene calls are TRBV6-4 and TRBJ2-2; D might be TRBD2 (5 bases). V was cut by 2 bases and J by 4 bases, with 17 bases left in between. This CDR3 is 17 amino acids long. Germline V CDR1 and CDR2: MRHNA, SNTAGT. CDR3 residues: CASSDQPGIGGTGELFF. CDR3 nucleotides: TGTGCCAGCAGTGACCAACCGGGGATAGGCGGCACCGGGGAGCTGTTTTTT.

The chain couples TRBV27 to TRBJ1-1; D is unclear. This CDR3 is built from 16 residues. The germline CDR1 and CDR2 sequences are MNHEY and SMNVEV (reference sequence). V lost 4 bases and J 1 base, leaving 16 bases between the germline ends. CDR3 amino acids: CASSSAIARPNTEAFF. The CDR3 DNA reads TGTGCCAGCAGTTCGGCCATCGCGAGGCCGAACACTGAAGCTTTCTTT.

The chain carries TRBV28 and TRBJ2-1, with D maybe TRBD2 (6 bases). The germline gives CDR1 MDHEN, CDR2 SYDVKM. This CDR3 is built from 16 residues. V was shortened by 2 bases and J by 6 bases, with 17 bases between the two germline ends. The chain's CDR3 is CASSLGDFGGFNEQFF. The CDR3 DNA reads as TGTGCCAGCAGTTTAGGGGACTTTGGTGGGTTCAATGAGCAGTTCTTC.

The chain recombines TRBV19 with TRBJ2-5, with D perhaps matching TRBD1 (6 bases). V shed 3 bases and J shed 5 bases, with 19 bases lying between them. This CDR3 region has 16 residues. Germline V gives CDR1 LNHDA, CDR2 SQIVND (reference sequence). In DNA form, the CDR3 reads TGTGCCAGTAGTATCATGGCAGGGGCTTCTCCGGAGACCCAGTACTTC. This codes for CASSIMAGASPETQYF.

V and J are TRBV9 and TRBJ2-2; TRBD1 matches at 7 bases. Trimming removed 4 bases from V and 0 bases from J; junction bases left unmatched: 9. Germline loops: CDR1 SGDLS, CDR2 YYNGEE. The CDR3 totals 17 residues. The CDR3 coding sequence is TGTGCCAGCAGCAAAAGGGGGCAGGGCTCGAACACCGGGGAGCTGTTTTTT. Protein: CASSKRGQGSNTGELFF.

This clone was recorded a few times. The gene calls are TRBV28 and TRBJ1-5; no firm D call. Deletions cut 5 bases from V and 4 bases from J, with 9 bases between. Germline V gives CDR1 MDHEN, CDR2 SYDVKM. CDR3 size: 13 residues. CDR3 coding DNA: TGTGCCAGCAGTCCCCCACAAAATCAGCCCCAGCATTTT. It specifies CASSPPQNQPQHF.

This clone was picked up a small number of times. The chain recombines TRBV6-6 with TRBJ1-4; 8 bases agree with TRBD1. Germline values: CDR1 MNHNY, CDR2 SVGAGI (reference sequence). Trimming removed 7 bases from V and 5 bases from J; junction bases left unmatched: 9. The CDR3 runs 15 residues. CDR3 DNA: TGTGCCAGCATCCCGCGGACAGGGAGAAATGAAAAACTGTTTTTT. Amino acids: CASIPRTGRNEKLFF.

V and J are TRBV27 and TRBJ2-5; tentative D call: TRBD2 (5 bases). V lost 6 bases and J lost 4, with 21 bases in between. The CDR3 is 16 amino acids. CDR1 and CDR2 (germline): MNHEY, SMNVEV (reference sequence). The CDR3 DNA follows: TGTGCCAGCAGCTTAGGCGGTGGCCGAGGGCGAGAGACCCAGTACTTC. Amino acid sequence: CASSLGGGRGRETQYF.

V and J are TRBV4-1 and TRBJ2-3, with 10 bases fitting TRBD2. Germline CDR1 is MGHRA and CDR2 is YSYEKL. The CDR3 runs to 18 residues. Trimming removed 5 bases from V and 4 bases from J; junction bases left unmatched: 15. CDR3 nucleotides: TGCGCCAGCAGCAGACAGCTTCCTAGCGGGAGTAGTTCAGATACGCAGTATTTT. Its translation: CASSRQLPSGSSSDTQYF.

The chain is built from TRBV11-2 and TRBJ2-1; 9 nucleotides line up with TRBD2. Trimming cost V 5 bases and J 1 base; bases outside gene matches: 3. There are 15 residues in the CDR3. In germline, CDR1 is SGHAT, CDR2 FQNNGV. The CDR3 nucleotides read TGTGCCAGCAGCCTCCTAGCGGGATCCTACAATGAGCAGTTCTTC. As protein: CASSLLAGSYNEQFF.

V gene TRBV27 combines with J gene TRBJ2-5, with 9 nucleotides matching TRBD2. Germline CDR1 reads MNHEY; CDR2 reads SMNVEV (reference sequence). V trimming: 5 bases; J trimming: 4 bases; junction bases outside the gene matches: 8. The CDR3 extends over 15 amino acids. CDR3 protein: CASSASSSGRETQYF. Written as DNA, the CDR3 is TGTGCCAGCAGTGCTTCGAGTAGCGGGAGAGAGACCCAGTACTTC.

The rearrangement links TRBV24-1 to TRBJ2-1; D possibly corresponds to TRBD2 (6 bases). The germline V gene has CDR1 KGHDR and CDR2 SFDVKD. This CDR3 spans 15 amino acids. V was cut by 3 bases and J by 2 bases, with 10 bases left in between. CDR3 protein: CATSDAGRTYNEQFF. DNA of the CDR3: TGTGCCACCAGTGATGCCGGGAGAACCTACAATGAGCAGTTCTTC.

The chain has TRBV7-2 and TRBJ1-1, with D possibly matching TRBD1 (6 bases). Between the trimmed V and J ends, which lost 5 bases and 1 base, there was a span of 11 bases. The CDR3 extends over 14 amino acids. CDR1 and CDR2 from the germline V gene are SGHTA and FQGNSA. CDR3 DNA sequence: TGTGCCAGCAGCGTCGGACAGCAGAACACTGAAGCTTTCTTT. Translation: CASSVGQQNTEAFF.

The gene calls are TRBV27 and TRBJ2-3, with D possibly matching TRBD1 (6 bases). In germline, CDR1 is MNHEY, CDR2 SMNVEV (reference sequence). The CDR3 consists of 16 residues. Trimming left V 5 bases short and J 6 bases short, with 21 bases between. This CDR3 is CASSNHRDTNSDTQYF. The CDR3 nucleotides read TGTGCCAGCAGTAACCACAGGGATACAAATTCCGATACGCAGTATTTT.

The V and J genes are TRBV28 and TRBJ1-2, with 7 bases aligning to TRBD1. This CDR3 spans 15 amino acids. Germline lookup yields CDR1 MDHEN and CDR2 SYDVKM. Trimming removed 3 bases from V and 7 bases from J; junction bases left unmatched: 11. CDR3 loop: CASSFRGTDGGGYTF. The CDR3 DNA follows: TGTGCCAGCAGTTTCCGCGGGACAGATGGTGGTGGCTACACCTTC.

The chain combines TRBV27 with TRBJ2-7; 9 nucleotides line up with TRBD1. Germline CDR1 and CDR2: MNHEY and SMNVEV (reference sequence). The CDR3 covers 15 residues. The J segment lost 3 bases and the V segment lost 6 bases, leaving 9 bases of the junction unmatched. The CDR3 spells CASRLSWDRDYEQYF. CDR3 sequence (DNA): TGTGCCAGCAGATTGTCTTGGGACAGGGACTACGAGCAGTACTTC.

V usage is TRBV5-4 and J usage is TRBJ2-3; 14 bases agree with TRBD2. The germline CDR1 and CDR2 sequences are SGHNT and YYREEE (reference sequence). V lost 0 bases and J lost 3; bases outside the gene matches: 9. The CDR3 is made up of 19 amino acids. The CDR3 DNA is TGTGCCAGCAGCTTGGCCGGGACTAGCGGGAGTCTGAGTACAGATACGCAGTATTTT. Its protein is CASSLAGTSGSLSTDTQYF.

V usage is TRBV2 and J usage is TRBJ2-7; 11 nucleotides align to TRBD2. This CDR3 region has 15 residues. V dropped 8 bases and J dropped 4; count of bases not matched to a gene: 10. Germline lookup yields CDR1 SNHLY and CDR2 FYNNEI. The CDR3: CASGALAGGTYEQYF. The CDR3 DNA reads TGTGCCAGCGGGGCTCTAGCGGGGGGAACTTACGAGCAGTACTTC.

CDR3 sequence reads: CASSATTTGGYTF. DNA of the CDR3: TGTGCCAGCAGTGCGACGACGACGGGGGGCTACACCTTC. The chain uses TRBV2 and TRBJ1-2, with D unclear. V gave up 4 bases and J gave up 8 bases, with 14 bases separating them. The CDR3 spans 13 residues. Germline CDR1 SNHLY, CDR2 FYNNEI.

The genes are TRBV7-9 and TRBJ1-1; D unresolved. Germline V gives CDR1 SEHNR, CDR2 FQNEAQ (reference sequence). The CDR3 loop spans 16 amino acids. V was trimmed by 1 base and J by 4 bases, leaving 16 bases between them. The CDR3 nucleotides are TGTGCCAGCAGCTTAGAGGAGGGCCCGGAAGGCACTGAAGCTTTCTTT. Its translation is CASSLEEGPEGTEAFF.

The chain combines TRBV6-5 with TRBJ2-5; D is ambiguous. The CDR3 is 14 amino acids. Trimming took off 3 bases at V and 2 bases at J, with 10 bases between the two ends. Germline V lookup: CDR1 MNHEY, CDR2 SVGAGI. CDR3: CASSYPGAQETQYF. In DNA, the CDR3 is TGTGCCAGCAGTTATCCTGGTGCGCAAGAGACCCAGTACTTC.

This clone was seen more than once but under ten times. V and J are TRBV3-1 (or the pseudogene TRBV3-2) and TRBJ2-5; possible D gene TRBD2, 5 bases. V dropped 5 bases and J dropped 4 bases, with 11 bases sitting between them. The CDR3 runs to 13 residues. In germline, CDR1 is LGHDT, CDR2 YNNKEL (reference sequence). CDR3 sequence: CASSFPGRETQYF. In nucleotides, the CDR3 is TGTGCCAGCAGCTTCCCGGGGAGAGAGACCCAGTACTTC.

CDR3 amino acids: CSAGTVYNEQFF. The CDR3 DNA is TGCAGCGCCGGGACAGTCTACAATGAGCAGTTCTTC. The chain couples TRBV29-1 to TRBJ2-1, with 7 bases identical to TRBD1. Germline lookup yields CDR1 SQVTM and CDR2 ANQGSEA. Trimming at V came to 7 bases and at J to 3 bases, leaving 3 bases not matched to a gene. CDR3 length: 12 amino acids.